This TCR beta chain stems from a study of shared clonotypes between healthy human individuals (TCRdb year 2020). Regarding the study in general: The cohort included a few men and two women between 18 and 49 years of age. For each donor, CD4 naive and CD4 memory were each given three plates, CD8 naive was given two plates, and CD8 memory was given one plate. Different laboratories and diverse techniques were used to prepare libraries and sequence TCR repertoires, to increase sequencing depth and limit assay-specific biases. Blood TCR repertoires of a handful of healthy adults were deeply sequenced to estimate repertoire size and the extent of clonotype sharing between individuals. Per donor, leukapheresis produced somewhere between about 0.9 and 10 billion PBMCs.

Including cysteine and phenylalanine, the CDR3 has 12 amino acids. The CDR3 DNA has 36 bases and is translated from base 1. Sequences WNHNN (CDR1) and SYGVQD (CDR2) are obtained from the germline V gene (reference sequence). V is cut by 3 bases and J by 2 bases, and the space between the germline ends is 4 bases. Of note for this clone: The antigen it recognizes is unknown. A much larger clonotype is one base distant, so this may be a read error. This sample also contains other DNA sequences that code for the same CDR3.

Using the deep immunoSEQ assay, multiplex PCR amplified TCR CDR3 regions from genomic DNA. Extracted genomic DNA from each cell subset was spread evenly across all wells of several immunoSEQ 96-well plates, with each plate serving as a replicate. Each replicate PCR for sorted subsets received 150 to 250 ng genomic DNA, equal to around 32,000 T cell genomes. The purified libraries were quantified using a Qubit 3.0 fluorometer, sized with a Bioanalyzer 2100, and then quantified again using the KAPA Library Quantification kit. Each immunoSEQ 96-well plate was sequenced on its own single-read 150-cycle Illumina NextSeq 550 flow cell. Per the original workflow: Because only junctional sequences without quality scores were contained in the immunoSEQ output, filtering matching that applied to full-length reads could not be performed. Sequences were annotated with PyIR, a Python wrapper for IgBLAST v1.9, using IMGT germline references to assign V/J genes and CDR3. Any read was removed if the V/J assignment was weak (E-value above 1e-6), the CDR3 was missing, or the read contained stop codons, out-of-frame junctions, or ambiguous translated residues. V3J clonotypes were defined as sequences sharing the same inferred V gene, J gene, and CDR3 amino acid sequence. To compute the percentage overlap between repertoires, the number of shared unique clonotypes was divided by the size of the smaller repertoire. Repertoire richness was assessed with RTK rarefaction, the Chao1 estimator, and Recon v2.1 estimates of unobserved clonotypes. OLGA was used to compute generation probabilities for all TCRbeta clonotypes that the gDNA method yielded from a handful of donors. Here the immuneACCESS table is served through TCRdb, limited to in-frame sequences with V and J called. Missing clones are a known gap in these copies; in checked studies unresolved V genes cover under half, and the rest lacks a known reason. V and J calls and clone size are given by that table; D and trimming were obtained from the DNA. Counted in this sample were about 1 million clones; roughly 70% of them appeared once. Roughly 1.5% of the sample comes from the top ten.

The donors were healthy, HIV-negative adults with no recently reported acute infections or vaccinations. Every donor was a Caucasian adult residing in Nashville, Tennessee, USA. CD4+ T cells were enriched by magnetic negative selection; naive cells were then positively selected on CD45RA, and the negative fraction formed the memory subset. Blood was obtained by leukapheresis, after which PBMCs were separated by Ficoll-Histopaque density gradient centrifugation and cryopreserved in liquid nitrogen vapor phase. Analytical flow cytometry was used to check the purity and quantity of every magnetically sorted T cell population. Genomic DNA was isolated from each sorted fraction and quantified by UV absorbance on a Nanodrop 2000c. On the study overall, not on this receptor specifically: Sampling was limited to blood, and TCR repertoires in tissue likely differ from TCR repertoires in blood. Higher generation probabilities were observed for clonotypes shared by all four sorted-subset donors than for non-shared clonotypes. Because the study included a small number of donors, the genetic and exposure-history diversity represented was limited. Naive subsets generally had larger estimated clonotype richness than memory subsets did. Pairwise subsampling indicated that sequencing depth was expected to affect the degree of clonotype sharing among donors. Even with the large sequencing depth, rarefaction of the sorted-subset datasets indicated that sequencing was incomplete. Approximately 5% of naive CD4, 3.5% of naive CD8, roughly 2.4% of memory CD4, and around 0.42% of memory CD8 clonotypes were shared across a handful of donors.

Sequencing was done on a sample of memory CD4+ T cells sorted from blood. The cell subset or site label here, explained by the study, means: CD45RA-negative fraction. This chain joins TRBV10-1 to TRBJ2-5, with no confidently assigned D gene. The clonotype comes from a man aged 18 to 29 in good health. The CDR3 protein: CASSEGQETQYF. Here is the DNA: TGCGCCAGCAGTGAAGGTCAAGAGACCCAGTACTTC.